The entry that follows covers one T cell receptor beta chain sequence. What it recognizes is unknown. This sample is drawn from a study of CXCR3-negative and CXCR3-positive naive CD8 T cells. Broader study findings: With CXCR3 expression partially decreased after cryopreservation, most assays relied on fresh PBMCs. Both naive subsets showed comparably high diversity, and memory CD8+ cells showed much lower diversity. Memory, not naive, CXCR3-negative and CXCR3-positive cells differed in TRBV-TRBJ usage.

Germline V CDR1 and CDR2: SGHTA, FQGTGA. The CDR3 spans 16 residues. cDNA libraries for TRB were generated by 5' RACE incorporating UMI labels. TCRdb re-called the 5' RACE reads and catalogs CDR3 proteins one per entry, DNA excluded. The listing records 6,000 to 8,500 distinct CDR3 sequences. Naive CD8+ T cells displayed a CD45RO-CCR7+CD27+CD95- phenotype. Sequences were obtained from naive CXCR3- CD8+ T cells from blood. Subset given: CD45RO-CCR7+CD27+CD95- naive CD8+ T cells lacking CXCR3 (TNR3-). The clonotype was recovered from a human donor in good health. Some clones in this sample may be carry-over from other donors' samples. The chain couples TRBV7-3 to TRBJ2-1; without DNA, the TCRdb call of TRBD2 cannot be checked. The CDR3 here is CASSLNGGESYNEQFF.